Below, one TCR beta chain is given with its context. This sample was included in a study of cytotoxic CD8 clonotypes in ibrutinib-treated CLL. Germline loops: CDR1 GTSNPN, CDR2 SVGIG (reference sequence). With 0 bases removed from V and 6 bases from J, the gap between germline ends came to 9 bases. The CDR3 has 13 amino acids. Measured with immunoSEQ multiplex PCR; TCRdb has only the in-frame clones, and not every one. The sample holds 200,000 to 250,000 clones, 70% seen once. The chain joins TRBV30 to TRBJ2-1, with a weak D call TRBD1 (5 bases). This clonotype was sampled from a human donor with chronic lymphocytic leukemia. The material sequenced was PBMCs, taken after 24 months of ibrutinib treatment. CDR3 DNA: TGTGCCTGGAGTGTACGAAGGGGCAATGAGCAGTTCTTC. Its translation: CAWSVRRGNEQFF.